This T cell receptor beta chain derives from a study of patients and donors after allogeneic stem cell transplantation. V lost 11 bases and J lost 9; bases outside the gene matches: 11. This CDR3 is 14 amino acids long. MiXCR, run by TCRdb on the RT-PCR reads, gives a single entry per CDR3 protein. The table includes fewer than 500,000 distinct CDR3 sequences, more than 15% detected once. This clonotype was counted only a few times. Sequenced sample: blood, either unsorted or a sorted T cell fraction (not recorded which). The chain couples TRBV12-3 or TRBV12-4 to TRBJ2-1; 12 bases line up with TRBD1. This TCR derives from a human donor who was either an allogeneic HSCT recipient or a stem cell or donor lymphocyte infusion donor (not recorded which). It is not recorded whose cells these are; they may come from a transplant donor. As DNA, the CDR3 is TGTGCCTGTCTTCGTGGGACAGGGGGCTTTGAGCAGTTCTTC. It yields the protein CACLRGTGGFEQFF.